A single T cell receptor (beta chain) is shown here with its context. This entry comes from a study of blood T cell repertoires in COVID-19. Per the authors' pipeline: Estimation of nucleated cell counts relied on the amplification of reference gene primers. Data came from immunoSEQ multiplex PCR; TCRdb stores just in-frame clones and leaves some out. D and trimming come from the DNA, and the V and J calls and clone size come from that table. The repertoire includes approximately 300,000 clones, 90% of them detected once, and approximately 7.5% sits in the top ten. Trimming stripped 3 bases from V and 5 bases from J, with 16 bases between. CDR3 size: 15 residues. CDR1 SNHLY and CDR2 FYNNEI come from the germline V gene.

The TCR sequence derives from a woman aged 25 to 39 with COVID-19, enrolled during active disease. The sequenced material came from peripheral blood. The chain carries TRBV2 and TRBJ1-2; unclear D gene. In DNA, the CDR3 is TGTGCCAGCAGTGATCTGAGGGCCCTAGGATATGGCTACACCTTC. Translating it yields CASSDLRALGYGYTF. Looking up the rest from reference TRBV2 and TRBJ1-2 gives the full variable domain: EPEVTQTPSHQVTQMGQEVILRCVPISNHLYFYWYRQILGQKVEFLVSFYNNEISEKSEIFDDQFSVERPDGSNFTLKIRSTKLEDSAMYFCASSDLRALGYGYTFGSGTRLTVV.